The 25 T cell receptor beta chains listed next were all sequenced from one sample in a study of blood T cell repertoires in COVID-19. Method: immunoSEQ multiplex PCR; TCRdb's copy keeps in-frame clones and lacks some. The sample lists 85,000 to 120,000 clones, 84% occurring once. The sample taken for sequencing was peripheral blood. These receptors came from a woman between 55 and 75 years old with acute or convalescent COVID-19.

The chain recombines TRBV10-3 with TRBJ1-2; D is perhaps TRBD1 (6 bases). V was shortened by 4 bases and J by 2 bases, with 20 bases between the two germline ends. CDR1 ENHRY and CDR2 SYGVKD come from the germline V gene. There are 17 residues in the CDR3. The CDR3 nucleotides are TGTGCCATCAGTGCTCCTATGGGACAAACTAAAAACTATGGCTACACCTTC. Its protein product is CAISAPMGQTKNYGYTF.

J is TRBJ1-6 and V is TRBV28, with 7 bases identical to TRBD1. V lost 3 bases, J lost 2 bases, and 4 bases stayed unmatched. The germline CDR1 and CDR2 sequences are MDHEN and SYDVKM. The CDR3 length is 16 residues. The CDR3 loop is CASSFRTGPYNSPLHF. The CDR3 DNA follows: TGTGCCAGCAGTTTTCGGACAGGACCCTATAATTCACCCCTCCACTTT.

This clone was recorded only once. V usage is TRBV25-1 and J usage is TRBJ1-1; possible D gene TRBD1, 5 bases. Germline-derived CDR1 and CDR2 are MGHDK and SYGVNS. Deletions cut 4 bases from V and 1 base from J, with 10 bases between. The CDR3 has 14 amino acids. CDR3 sequence reads: CASSAQQGNTEAFF. CDR3 DNA sequence: TGTGCCAGCAGTGCCCAGCAGGGGAACACTGAAGCTTTCTTT.

Remarks on this clone: The same CDR3 also results from other DNA sequences found in this sample. The V call is TRBV2, the J call TRBJ1-2; D might be TRBD1 (5 bases). The CDR3 covers 13 residues. V was pared by 0 bases and J by 8 bases, with 10 bases between. The germline V gene encodes CDR1 SNHLY and CDR2 FYNNEI. This CDR3 reads CASSEALRGGYTF. The CDR3 DNA sequence: TGTGCCAGCAGTGAAGCGCTGCGGGGCGGCTACACCTTC.

The chain couples TRBV5-1 to TRBJ2-3; the match to TRBD2 covers 8 bases. In germline, CDR1 is SGHRS, CDR2 YFSETQ. The CDR3 totals 14 residues. V lost 7 bases and J lost 0; bases outside the gene matches: 4. CDR3 sequence reads: CASQGLGSTDTQYF. In DNA form, the CDR3 reads TGCGCCAGCCAGGGACTAGGAAGCACAGATACGCAGTATTTT. The full variable domain, with the rest looked up from reference TRBV5-1 and TRBJ2-3, is KAGVTQTPRYLIKTRGQQVTLSCSPISGHRSVSWYQQTPGQGLQFLFEYFSETQRNKGNFPGRFSGRQFSNSRSEMNVSTLELGDSALYLCASQGLGSTDTQYFGPGTRLTVL.

The V call is TRBV7-3, the J call TRBJ1-6, with D maybe TRBD1 (5 bases). The CDR3 has 13 amino acids. Between the trimmed V and J ends, which lost 9 bases and 5 bases, there was a span of 11 bases. In germline, CDR1 is SGHTA, CDR2 FQGTGA. The DNA for the CDR3 is TGTGCCAGTCAGGGTCGCGATAATTCACCCCTCCACTTT. It encodes CASQGRDNSPLHF. Based on the CDR3 plus reference TRBV7-3 and TRBJ1-6, the full variable domain is GAGVSQTPSNKVTEKGKYVELRCDPISGHTALYWYRQSLGQGPEFLIYFQGTGAADDSGLPNDRFFAVRPEGSVSTLKIQRTERGDSAVYLCASQGRDNSPLHFGNGTRLTVT.

The J gene is TRBJ2-7, the V gene TRBV25-1; D is unresolved. The V gene lost 2 bases and the J gene lost 6 bases, with 11 bases spanning the gap. Germline CDR1 reads MGHDK; CDR2 reads SYGVNS. The CDR3 totals 13 residues. In nucleotides, the CDR3 is TGTGCCAGCAGTGAACCCGCTCGCGGCGAGCAGTACTTC. Translation gives CASSEPARGEQYF.

This sequence joins TRBV6-5 and TRBJ1-2; D possibly corresponds to TRBD1 (5 bases). The CDR3 has 13 amino acids. Germline V gene lookup returns CDR1 MNHEY and CDR2 SVGAGI. Trimming took 6 bases from V and 4 from J, leaving 12 bases between them. The CDR3 DNA reads as TGTGCCAGCAGCCGGGGGGATGGCTATGGCTACACCTTC. This codes for CASSRGDGYGYTF.

This clone appeared a few times. This sequence joins TRBV2 and TRBJ2-1; a weak D match, TRBD2 (5 bases). V was pared by 4 bases and J by 0 bases, with 7 bases between. Per germline, CDR1 SNHLY and CDR2 FYNNEI. The length of the CDR3 is 14 residues. In DNA form, the CDR3 reads TGTGCCAGCAGTGCGGGGATCTCCTACAATGAGCAGTTCTTC. It is translated as CASSAGISYNEQFF. Looking up the rest from reference TRBV2 and TRBJ2-1 gives the full variable domain: EPEVTQTPSHQVTQMGQEVILRCVPISNHLYFYWYRQILGQKVEFLVSFYNNEISEKSEIFDDQFSVERPDGSNFTLKIRSTKLEDSAMYFCASSAGISYNEQFFGPGTRLTVL.

This clone was recorded a few times. The chain is built from TRBV10-3 and TRBJ1-1, with 12 bases matching TRBD1. V was pared by 9 bases and J by 4 bases, with 12 bases of the junction left unmatched. From germline, CDR1 is ENHRY and CDR2 SYGVKD. The CDR3 has 16 amino acids. The CDR3: CAISAGTGGGLTEAFF. The CDR3 DNA follows: TGTGCCATTAGCGCCGGGACAGGGGGCGGACTCACTGAAGCTTTCTTT.

The J gene is TRBJ2-1, the V gene TRBV4-2; 13 bases align to TRBD2. CDR1 and CDR2 (germline): LGHNA, YNFKEQ. CDR3 size: 18 residues. V shed 0 bases, J shed 4 bases, and the junction held 6 bases outside the gene matches. The CDR3: CASSQDYPGLAGYNEQFF. Written as DNA, the CDR3 is TGTGCCAGCAGCCAAGACTACCCGGGACTAGCGGGATACAATGAGCAGTTCTTC.

The chain combines TRBV5-1 with TRBJ1-4, with a weak D call TRBD1 (6 bases). V lost 4 bases and J lost 4, with 14 bases in between. In germline, CDR1 is SGHRS, CDR2 YFSETQ. The CDR3 covers 15 residues. CDR3 sequence: CASSGAGASNEKLFF. CDR3 in DNA: TGCGCCAGCAGCGGTGCAGGGGCGAGTAATGAAAAACTGTTTTTT. Based on the CDR3 plus reference TRBV5-1 and TRBJ1-4, the full variable domain is KAGVTQTPRYLIKTRGQQVTLSCSPISGHRSVSWYQQTPGQGLQFLFEYFSETQRNKGNFPGRFSGRQFSNSRSEMNVSTLELGDSALYLCASSGAGASNEKLFFGSGTQLSVL.

The CDR3 DNA is TGTGCCAGCAGTACAGGGCAGTATCAGCCCCAGCATTTT. Translation gives CASSTGQYQPQHF. This chain joins TRBV12-3 or TRBV12-4 and TRBJ1-5, with a tentative D call TRBD1 (6 bases). Deletions cut 5 bases from V and 5 bases from J, with 10 bases between. There are 13 residues in the CDR3.

This clone was seen once. This chain joins TRBV5-1 and TRBJ1-2; no clear D gene. CDR1 is SGHRS, CDR2 YFSETQ, per germline. The V end lost 3 bases, the J end lost 11 bases, and 17 bases lay between the germline ends. The CDR3 runs 13 residues. CDR3 nucleotides: TGCGCCAGCAGCTCGGACGGGGAATTGTGGTACACCTTC. Translated: CASSSDGELWYTF.

This chain joins TRBV19 and TRBJ1-1, with 8 bases lining up with TRBD1. V gave up 6 bases and J gave up 1 base; unmatched junction bases: 7. The CDR3 is made up of 15 amino acids. The germline V gene has CDR1 LNHDA and CDR2 SQIVND (reference sequence). CDR3 DNA: TGTGCCAGTAGAGGATCAGGGGGCCCGAACACTGAAGCTTTCTTT. Protein: CASRGSGGPNTEAFF.

The chain carries TRBV3-1 (or the pseudogene TRBV3-2) and TRBJ2-4; TRBD2 matches 10 bases. The ends lost 3 bases at V and 7 bases at J; junction bases unmatched: 3. Germline loops: CDR1 LGHDT, CDR2 YNNKEL (reference sequence). This CDR3 is built from 14 residues. CDR3 DNA sequence: TGTGCCAGCAGCCACGGGACTAGCGCGAACATTCAGTACTTC. Residues: CASSHGTSANIQYF.

The rearrangement links TRBV18 to TRBJ2-1, with 12 nucleotides matching TRBD2. J was trimmed by 4 bases and V by 4 bases; bases with no gene match: 2. The CDR3 contains 15 residues. The germline CDR1 and CDR2 sequences are KGHSH and LQKENI. The CDR3 region is CASSQTSGGYNEQFF. The CDR3, as DNA: TGTGCCAGCTCACAGACTAGCGGGGGATACAATGAGCAGTTCTTC. The variable domain in full, with the rest retrieved from reference TRBV18 and TRBJ2-1, is NAGVMQNPRHLVRRRGQEARLRCSPMKGHSHVYWYRQLPEEGLKFMVYLQKENIIDESGMPKERFSAEFPKEGPSILRIQQVVRGDSAAYFCASSQTSGGYNEQFFGPGTRLTVL.

The rearrangement joins TRBV5-1 to TRBJ1-5, with D perhaps matching TRBD1 (5 bases). CDR1 and CDR2 from the germline V gene are SGHRS and YFSETQ. This CDR3 is 14 amino acids long. V shed 2 bases and J shed 5 bases, with 11 bases lying between them. DNA for the CDR3: TGCGCCAGCAGCTTTCCTGGGGGGGATCAGCCCCAGCATTTT. Its translation: CASSFPGGDQPQHF.

This clone is a singleton in its sample. This rearrangement joins TRBV6-5 to TRBJ1-1; 9 bases are a match to TRBD1. Germline CDR1 MNHEY, CDR2 SVGAGI. This CDR3 spans 14 amino acids. After removal of 6 bases from V and 10 bases from J, the junction contained 12 bases not matched to a gene. CDR3 loop: CASSLQGAYRGAFF. Written as DNA, the CDR3 is TGTGCCAGCAGCCTACAGGGGGCTTATCGGGGAGCTTTCTTT.

This chain links TRBV5-4 with TRBJ2-3; TRBD2 aligns across 12 bases. The germline V gene encodes CDR1 SGHNT and CDR2 YYREEE (reference sequence). The CDR3 totals 16 residues. Trimming removed 5 bases from V and 2 bases from J; junction bases left unmatched: 6. The CDR3 is CASRTGTSGPTDTQYF. CDR3 bases: TGTGCCAGCAGGACCGGGACTAGCGGGCCCACAGATACGCAGTATTTT.

This chain joins TRBV5-1 and TRBJ2-7; 10 bases match TRBD1. The CDR3 runs 16 residues. Trimming at V came to 2 bases and at J to 6 bases, leaving 11 bases not matched to a gene. Germline V gene data show CDR1 as SGHRS and CDR2 as YFSETQ. CDR3 DNA sequence: TGCGCCAGCAGCTTTATCCGACAGGGGGCGGAGGGCGAGCAGTACTTC. Its protein product is CASSFIRQGAEGEQYF.

This clone was found once. The rearrangement joins TRBV5-1 to TRBJ1-2; the match to TRBD1 covers 10 bases. The CDR3 covers 15 residues. After removal of 4 bases from V and 2 bases from J, the junction contained 5 bases not matched to a gene. In germline, CDR1 is SGHRS, CDR2 YFSETQ. The CDR3 here is CASSAWTGGNYGYTF. The CDR3, as DNA: TGCGCCAGCAGCGCGTGGACAGGGGGGAACTATGGCTACACCTTC.

The chain combines TRBV4-1 with TRBJ2-7, with a tentative D call TRBD2 (5 bases). V was pared by 0 bases and J by 4 bases, with 19 bases between. The CDR3 is made up of 17 amino acids. Germline CDR1 MGHRA, CDR2 YSYEKL. CDR3 sequence reads: CASSQDPTRPRGYEQYF. CDR3 coding DNA: TGCGCCAGCAGCCAAGACCCGACACGACCTAGAGGGTACGAGCAGTACTTC.

V and J are TRBV4-1 and TRBJ2-1; TRBD1 might be the D (6 bases). This CDR3 has 14 residues. Germline loops: CDR1 MGHRA, CDR2 YSYEKL. Between the trimmed V and J ends, which lost 2 bases and 10 bases, there was a span of 15 bases. CDR3 DNA sequence: TGCGCCAGCAGCCAATTCACAGGGCCATGGGAGCAGTTCTTC. It codes for CASSQFTGPWEQFF.

This chain joins TRBV7-9 and TRBJ1-1; perhaps TRBD1 as D (5 bases). V was trimmed by 3 bases and J by 4 bases, leaving 12 bases between them. The CDR3 covers 14 residues. The V gene's germline CDR1 is SEHNR and CDR2 FQNEAQ (reference sequence). The CDR3: CASSFVREGTEAFF. For the CDR3, the DNA is TGTGCCAGCAGCTTTGTCAGGGAGGGCACTGAAGCTTTCTTT.